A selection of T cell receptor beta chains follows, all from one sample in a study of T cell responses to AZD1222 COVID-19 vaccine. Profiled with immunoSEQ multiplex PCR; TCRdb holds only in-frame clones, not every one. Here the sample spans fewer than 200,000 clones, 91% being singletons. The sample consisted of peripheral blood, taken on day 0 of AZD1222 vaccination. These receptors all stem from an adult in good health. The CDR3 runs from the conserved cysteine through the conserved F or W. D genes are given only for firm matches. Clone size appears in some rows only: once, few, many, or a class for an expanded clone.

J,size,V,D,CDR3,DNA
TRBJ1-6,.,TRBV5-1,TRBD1,CASSSGTANSPLHF,TGCGCCAGCAGCTCTGGGACAGCGAATTCACCCCTCCACTTT
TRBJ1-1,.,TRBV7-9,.,CASSITPVGAEAFF,TGTGCCAGCAGCATAACGCCAGTGGGGGCTGAAGCTTTCTTT
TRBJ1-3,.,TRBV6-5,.,CASSYLPATGNTIYF,TGTGCCAGCAGTTACTTACCAGCGACGGGAAACACCATATATTTT
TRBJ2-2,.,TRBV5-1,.,CASSLRGLDTGELFF,TGCGCCAGCAGCTTGCGGGGTCTGGACACCGGGGAGCTGTTTTTT
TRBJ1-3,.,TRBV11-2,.,CASSLAGVGNTIYF,TGTGCCAGCAGCTTGGCAGGGGTAGGAAACACCATATATTTT
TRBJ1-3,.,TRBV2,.,CASSPEGAAGNTIYF,TGTGCCAGCAGCCCTGAGGGTGCAGCTGGAAACACCATATATTTT
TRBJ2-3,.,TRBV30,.,CAWSGGFIDTQYF,TGTGCCTGGAGCGGAGGTTTTATAGATACGCAGTATTTT
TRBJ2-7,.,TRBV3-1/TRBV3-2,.,CASSRASSYEQYF,TGTGCCAGCAGCCGCGCCTCGAGCTACGAGCAGTACTTC
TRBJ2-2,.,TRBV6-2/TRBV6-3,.,CASSYPRGVGTGELFF,TGTGCCAGCAGTTACCCAAGGGGGGTAGGAACCGGGGAGCTGTTTTTT
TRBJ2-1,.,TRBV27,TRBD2,CASRPRLAIENEQFF,TGTGCCAGCAGACCAAGACTAGCAATTGAGAATGAGCAGTTCTTC
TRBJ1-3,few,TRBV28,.,CASSPNSPPSAKFGNTIYF,TGTGCCAGCAGTCCTAACTCACCCCCTTCAGCTAAGTTTGGAAACACCATATATTTT
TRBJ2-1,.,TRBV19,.,CASRRTFAGEQFF,TGTGCCAGTAGGAGGACTTTTGCCGGTGAGCAGTTCTTC
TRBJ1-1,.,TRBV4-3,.,CASSQRRQMNTEAFF,TGCGCCAGCAGCCAGCGGAGACAGATGAACACTGAAGCTTTCTTT
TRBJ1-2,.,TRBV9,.,CASSVDMSNHYGYTF,TGTGCCAGCAGCGTAGATATGAGCAACCACTATGGCTACACCTTC
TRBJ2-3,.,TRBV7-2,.,CASSLGLSTDTQYF,TGTGCCAGCAGCTTAGGGTTGAGCACAGATACGCAGTATTTT
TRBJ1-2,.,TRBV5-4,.,CASSLEGYRQGYTF,TGTGCCAGCAGCTTGGAGGGATATCGGCAGGGCTACACCTTC
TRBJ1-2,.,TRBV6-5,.,CASRRTKVGGYTF,TGTGCCAGCAGGCGGACTAAGGTCGGCGGCTACACCTTC
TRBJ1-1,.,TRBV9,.,CASSDVTGNTEAFF,TGTGCCAGCAGCGACGTTACAGGGAACACTGAAGCTTTCTTT
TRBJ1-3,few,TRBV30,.,CAWKPTGGNTIYF,TGTGCCTGGAAACCAACAGGGGGAAACACCATATATTTT
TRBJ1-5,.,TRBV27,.,CASSLGGRPQHF,TGTGCCAGCAGTTTGGGTGGGCGGCCCCAGCATTTT
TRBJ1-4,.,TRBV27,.,CASSSIGTENEKLFF,TGTGCCAGCAGTTCCATCGGCACAGAAAATGAAAAACTGTTTTTT
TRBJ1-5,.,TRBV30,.,CAWSDGNQPQHF,TGTGCCTGGAGTGATGGGAATCAGCCCCAGCATTTT
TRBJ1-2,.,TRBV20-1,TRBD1,CSGSRGQGYGYTF,TGCAGTGGTAGTAGGGGGCAAGGATATGGCTACACCTTC
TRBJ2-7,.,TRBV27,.,CASRLMGASYEQYF,TGTGCCAGCAGACTCATGGGGGCTTCCTACGAGCAGTACTTC
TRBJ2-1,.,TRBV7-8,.,CASSDSPDNNEQFF,TGTGCCAGCAGCGACAGTCCTGATAACAATGAGCAGTTCTTC
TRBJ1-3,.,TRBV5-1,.,CASSQEVRSGNTIYF,TGCGCCAGCAGCCAGGAAGTTCGGTCCGGAAACACCATATATTTT
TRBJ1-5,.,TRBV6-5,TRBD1,CASNSGTGANQPQHF,TGTGCCAGCAACTCCGGGACAGGGGCCAATCAGCCCCAGCATTTT
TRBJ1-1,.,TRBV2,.,CASGGRFSPMNTEAFF,TGTGCCAGCGGAGGACGGTTTAGCCCAATGAACACTGAAGCTTTCTTT
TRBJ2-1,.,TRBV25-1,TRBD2,CASSDSGISYNEQFF,TGTGCCAGCAGTGACAGCGGGATCTCCTACAATGAGCAGTTCTTC
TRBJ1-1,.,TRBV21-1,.,CASRPRQTNTEAFF,TGTGCCAGCAGACCACGACAGACGAACACTGAAGCTTTCTTT
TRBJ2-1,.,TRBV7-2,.,CASSLGSGDNEQFF,TGTGCCAGCAGCTTAGGTTCCGGTGACAATGAGCAGTTCTTC
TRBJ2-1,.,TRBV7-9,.,CASSLGTVYNEQFF,TGTGCCAGCAGCTTAGGGACAGTTTACAATGAGCAGTTCTTC
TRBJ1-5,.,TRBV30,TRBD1,CAWSKYGTGAGSNQPQHF,TGTGCCTGGAGTAAGTATGGGACAGGGGCCGGGAGCAATCAGCCCCAGCATTTT
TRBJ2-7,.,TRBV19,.,CASSIRGLGDEQYF,TGTGCCAGTAGTATCCGGGGACTCGGCGACGAGCAGTACTTC
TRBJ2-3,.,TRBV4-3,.,CASSRGADTQYF,TGCGCCAGCAGCCGTGGGGCAGATACGCAGTATTTT
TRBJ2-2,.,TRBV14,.,CASSQIQATTGELFF,TGTGCCAGCAGCCAAATCCAGGCGACCACCGGGGAGCTGTTTTTT
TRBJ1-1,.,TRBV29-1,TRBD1,CSVEREYRGGAFF,TGCAGCGTTGAACGCGAGTACAGGGGGGGAGCTTTCTTT
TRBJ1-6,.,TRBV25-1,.,CASIGAAPNNSPLHF,TGTGCCAGCATTGGGGCAGCACCTAATAATTCACCCCTCCACTTT
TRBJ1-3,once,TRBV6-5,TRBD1,CASSYAPTGVFDIYF,TGTGCCAGCAGTTATGCCCCGACAGGGGTGTTCGACATATATTTT
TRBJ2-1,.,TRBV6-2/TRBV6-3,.,CASSVTEYNEQFF,TGTGCCAGCAGTGTGACAGAATACAATGAGCAGTTCTTC
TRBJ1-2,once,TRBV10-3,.,CAISEWDGPVYGYTF,TGTGCCATCAGTGAATGGGACGGTCCGGTCTATGGCTACACCTTC
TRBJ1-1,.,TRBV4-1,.,CASSQVTGMNTEAFF,TGCGCCAGCAGCCAAGTCACAGGGATGAACACTGAAGCTTTCTTT
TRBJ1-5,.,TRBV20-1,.,CSASRSPQHF,TGCAGTGCTAGTCGCTCGCCCCAGCATTTT
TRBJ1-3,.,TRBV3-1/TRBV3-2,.,CASSFNSISGNTIYF,TGTGCCAGCAGCTTCAACAGCATCTCTGGAAACACCATATATTTT
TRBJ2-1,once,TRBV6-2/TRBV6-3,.,CASSLGRYNEQFF,TGTGCCAGCAGCCTTGGACGGTACAATGAGCAGTTCTTC
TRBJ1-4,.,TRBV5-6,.,CASSLWGKTTNEKLFF,TGTGCCAGCAGCTTGTGGGGTAAAACAACTAATGAAAAACTGTTTTTT
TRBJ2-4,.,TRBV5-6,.,CASSLYSGTGSGKNIQYF,TGTGCCAGCAGCTTGTATAGCGGGACAGGATCGGGCAAAAACATTCAGTACTTC
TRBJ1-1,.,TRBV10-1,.,CASSPTGVNTEAFF,TGCGCCAGCAGTCCTACCGGGGTGAACACTGAAGCTTTCTTT
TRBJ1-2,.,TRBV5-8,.,CASSLVKQQGYGYTF,TGTGCCAGCAGCTTGGTCAAACAGCAGGGCTATGGCTACACCTTC